This TCR beta chain derives from a study of beta chain features in type 1 diabetes. With regard to this clone: Its cognate antigen is unknown. Other DNA variants within this sample encode the same CDR3.

Study outcomes and limitations: A closer apparent resemblance between naive, central memory and Treg TCRB repertoires was seen in patients than in healthy donors. In type 1 diabetes patients, VDJ junctions had fewer insertions; deletions at these junctions were more frequent.

Germline values: CDR1 SEHNR, CDR2 FQNEAQ (reference sequence). V was clipped by 5 bases and J by 4 bases; unmatched bases: 6. The CDR3 is 14 amino acids. Every bit of the isolated RNA underwent reverse transcription, so sequencing read expressed TCRB transcripts. The assay was immunoSEQ multiplex PCR, and TCRdb's table has in-frame clones only and misses some. The sample includes roughly 170,000 clones, roughly an eighth seen only once; the top ten take about 0.59%. This sequence originates from a woman aged 18 to 35 in good health. V and J are TRBV7-9 and TRBJ2-7; 9 positions match TRBD1. Sample: central memory CD4+ T cells from blood. CDR3 sequence reads: CASSPDRGRYEQYF. In nucleotides, the CDR3 is TGTGCCAGCAGCCCGGACAGGGGTAGGTACGAGCAGTACTTC. Looking up the rest from reference TRBV7-9 and TRBJ2-7 gives the full variable domain: DTGVSQNPRHKITKRGQNVTFRCDPISEHNRLYWYRQTLGQGPEFLTYFQNEAQLEKSRLLSDRFSAERPKGSFSTLEIQRTEQGDSAMYLCASSPDRGRYEQYFGPGTRLTVT.